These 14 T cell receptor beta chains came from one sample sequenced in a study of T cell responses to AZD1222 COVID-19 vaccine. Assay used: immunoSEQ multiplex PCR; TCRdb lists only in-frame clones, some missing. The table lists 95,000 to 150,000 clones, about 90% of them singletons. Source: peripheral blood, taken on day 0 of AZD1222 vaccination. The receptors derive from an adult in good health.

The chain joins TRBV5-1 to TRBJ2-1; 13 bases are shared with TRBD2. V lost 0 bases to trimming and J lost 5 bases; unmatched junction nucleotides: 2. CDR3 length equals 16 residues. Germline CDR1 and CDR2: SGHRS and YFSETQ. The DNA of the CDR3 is TGCGCCAGCAGCTTGGGAGGACTAGCGGGAGACAATGAGCAGTTCTTC. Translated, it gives CASSLGGLAGDNEQFF.

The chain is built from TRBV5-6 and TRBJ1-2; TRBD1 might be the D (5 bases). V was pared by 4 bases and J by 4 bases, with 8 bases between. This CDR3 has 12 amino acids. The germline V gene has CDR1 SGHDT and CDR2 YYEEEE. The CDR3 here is CASSSGGYGYTF. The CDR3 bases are TGTGCCAGCAGCAGCGGGGGCTATGGCTACACCTTC.

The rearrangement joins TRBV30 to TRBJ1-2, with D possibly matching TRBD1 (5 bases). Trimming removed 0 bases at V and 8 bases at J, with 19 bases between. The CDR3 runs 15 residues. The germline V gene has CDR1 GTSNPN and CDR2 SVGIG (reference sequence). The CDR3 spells CAWSVKGGARGGYTF. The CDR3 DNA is TGTGCCTGGAGTGTAAAAGGCGGGGCGCGGGGAGGCTACACCTTC.

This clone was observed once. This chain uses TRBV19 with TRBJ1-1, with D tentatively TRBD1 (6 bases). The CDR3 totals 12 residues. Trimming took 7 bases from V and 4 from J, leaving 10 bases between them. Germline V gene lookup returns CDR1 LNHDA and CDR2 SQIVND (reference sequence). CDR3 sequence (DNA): TGTGCCAGTACGGACAGAAGCACTGAAGCTTTCTTT. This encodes CASTDRSTEAFF.

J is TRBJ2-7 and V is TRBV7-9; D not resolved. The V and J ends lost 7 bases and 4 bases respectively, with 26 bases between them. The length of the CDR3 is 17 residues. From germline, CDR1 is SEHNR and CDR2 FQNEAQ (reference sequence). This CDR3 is CASTWTSAVSPRYEQYF. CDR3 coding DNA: TGTGCCAGCACCTGGACCTCCGCGGTTAGCCCGAGGTACGAGCAGTACTTC.

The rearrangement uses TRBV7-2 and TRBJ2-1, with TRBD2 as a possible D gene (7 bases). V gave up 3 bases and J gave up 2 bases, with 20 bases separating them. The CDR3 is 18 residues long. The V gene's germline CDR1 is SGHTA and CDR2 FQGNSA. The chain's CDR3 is CASSFSRGPYRTYNEQFF. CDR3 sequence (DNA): TGTGCCAGCAGCTTCTCGCGGGGGCCTTACCGAACCTACAATGAGCAGTTCTTC. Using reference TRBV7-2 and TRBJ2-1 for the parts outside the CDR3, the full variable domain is GAGVSQSPSNKVTEKGKDVELRCDPISGHTALYWYRQSLGQGLEFLIYFQGNSAPDKSGLPSDRFSAERTGGSVSTLTIQRTQQEDSAVYLCASSFSRGPYRTYNEQFFGPGTRLTVL.

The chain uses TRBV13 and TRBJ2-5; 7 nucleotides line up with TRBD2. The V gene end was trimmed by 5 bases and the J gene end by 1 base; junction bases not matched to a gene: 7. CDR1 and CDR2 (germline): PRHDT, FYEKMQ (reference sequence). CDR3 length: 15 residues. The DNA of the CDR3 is TGTGCCAGCAGCCTAAGAGCGGGAAGCCAAGAGACCCAGTACTTC. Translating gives CASSLRAGSQETQYF.

DNA for the CDR3: TGTGCCTGGAGTGCAGGCGCCGGCTCTGGAAACACCATATATTTT. It specifies CAWSAGAGSGNTIYF. This sequence joins TRBV30 and TRBJ1-3, with unresolved D. V was shortened by 1 base and J by 0 bases, with 10 bases between the two germline ends. From germline, CDR1 is GTSNPN and CDR2 SVGIG (reference sequence). CDR3 size: 15 residues.

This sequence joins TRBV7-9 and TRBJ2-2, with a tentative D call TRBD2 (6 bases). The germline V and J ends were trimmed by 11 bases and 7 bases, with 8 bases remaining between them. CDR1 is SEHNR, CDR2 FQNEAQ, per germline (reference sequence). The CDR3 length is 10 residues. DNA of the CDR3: TGTGCCTTGGAGGGCGGGGAGCTGTTTTTT. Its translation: CALEGGELFF.

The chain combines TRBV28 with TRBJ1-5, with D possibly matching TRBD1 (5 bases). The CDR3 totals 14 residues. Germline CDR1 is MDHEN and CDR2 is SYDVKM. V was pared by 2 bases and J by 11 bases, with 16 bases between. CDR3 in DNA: TGTGCCAGCAGTTTAGGATCAGGGTTGGGGTCCCAGCATTTT. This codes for CASSLGSGLGSQHF.

The CDR3 DNA is TGCGCCAGCAGCGCACAGGGATCGGAGACTGAAGCTTTCTTT. This translates into CASSAQGSETEAFF. V gene TRBV5-1 combines with J gene TRBJ1-1; possible D gene TRBD1, 6 bases. Trimming removed 4 bases from V and 5 bases from J, with 15 bases in between. The CDR3 extends over 14 amino acids. Germline CDR1 reads SGHRS; CDR2 reads YFSETQ.

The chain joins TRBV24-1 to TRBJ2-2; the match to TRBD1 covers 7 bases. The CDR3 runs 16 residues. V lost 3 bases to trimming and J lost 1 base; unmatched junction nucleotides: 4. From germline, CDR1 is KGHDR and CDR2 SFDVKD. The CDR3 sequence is CATSDPRQGNTGELFF. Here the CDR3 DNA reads TGTGCCACCAGTGATCCTAGACAGGGGAACACCGGGGAGCTGTTTTTT.

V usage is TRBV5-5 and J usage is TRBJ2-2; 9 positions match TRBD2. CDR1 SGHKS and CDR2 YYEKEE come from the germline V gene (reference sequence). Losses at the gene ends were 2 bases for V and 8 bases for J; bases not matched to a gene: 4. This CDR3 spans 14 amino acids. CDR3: CASSFSSGAGELFF. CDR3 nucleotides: TGTGCCAGCAGCTTCTCTAGCGGGGCGGGGGAGCTGTTTTTT. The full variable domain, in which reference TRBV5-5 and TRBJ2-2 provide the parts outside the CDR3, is DAGVTQSPTHLIKTRGQQVTLRCSPISGHKSVSWYQQVLGQGPQFIFQYYEKEERGRGNFPDRFSARQFPNYSSELNVNALLLGDSALYLCASSFSSGAGELFFGEGSRLTVL.

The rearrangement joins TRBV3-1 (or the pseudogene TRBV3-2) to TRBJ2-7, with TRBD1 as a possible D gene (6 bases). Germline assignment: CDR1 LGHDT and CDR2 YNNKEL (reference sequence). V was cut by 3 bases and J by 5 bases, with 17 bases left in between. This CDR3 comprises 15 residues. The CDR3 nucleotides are TGTGCCAGCAGCCATATGAAAAGGGGGTTCGACGAGCAGTACTTC. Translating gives CASSHMKRGFDEQYF.